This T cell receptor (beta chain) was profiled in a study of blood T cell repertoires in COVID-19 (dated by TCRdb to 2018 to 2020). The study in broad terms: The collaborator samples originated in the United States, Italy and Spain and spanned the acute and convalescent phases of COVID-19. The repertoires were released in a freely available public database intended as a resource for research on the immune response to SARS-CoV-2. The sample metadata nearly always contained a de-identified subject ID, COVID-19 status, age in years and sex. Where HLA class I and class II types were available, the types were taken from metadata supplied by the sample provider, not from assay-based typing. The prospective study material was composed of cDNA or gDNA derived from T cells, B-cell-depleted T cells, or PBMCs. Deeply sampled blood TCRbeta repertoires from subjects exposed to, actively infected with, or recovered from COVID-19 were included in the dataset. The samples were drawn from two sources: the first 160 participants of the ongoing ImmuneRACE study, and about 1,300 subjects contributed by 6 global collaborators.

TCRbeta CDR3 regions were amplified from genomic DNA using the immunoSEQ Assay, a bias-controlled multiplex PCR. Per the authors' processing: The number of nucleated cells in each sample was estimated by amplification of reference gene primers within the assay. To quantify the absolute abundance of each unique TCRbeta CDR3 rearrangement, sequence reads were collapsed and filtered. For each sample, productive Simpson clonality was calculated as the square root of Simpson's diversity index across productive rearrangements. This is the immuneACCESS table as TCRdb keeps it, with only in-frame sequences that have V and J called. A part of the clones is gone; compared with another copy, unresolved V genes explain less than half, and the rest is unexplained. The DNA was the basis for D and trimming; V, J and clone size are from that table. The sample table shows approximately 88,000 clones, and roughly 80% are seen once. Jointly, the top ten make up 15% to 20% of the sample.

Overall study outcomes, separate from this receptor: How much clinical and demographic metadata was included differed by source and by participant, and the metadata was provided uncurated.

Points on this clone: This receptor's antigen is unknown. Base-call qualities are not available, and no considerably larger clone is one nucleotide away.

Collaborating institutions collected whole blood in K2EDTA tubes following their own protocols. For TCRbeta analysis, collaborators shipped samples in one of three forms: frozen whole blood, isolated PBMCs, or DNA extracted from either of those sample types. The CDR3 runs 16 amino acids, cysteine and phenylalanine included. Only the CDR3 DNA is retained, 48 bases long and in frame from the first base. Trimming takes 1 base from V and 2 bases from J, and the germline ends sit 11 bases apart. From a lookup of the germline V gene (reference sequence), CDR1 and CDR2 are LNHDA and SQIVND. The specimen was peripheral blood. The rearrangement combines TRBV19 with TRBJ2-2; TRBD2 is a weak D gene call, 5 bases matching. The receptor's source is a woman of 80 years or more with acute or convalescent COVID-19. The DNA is TGTGCCAGTAGTATAGGTTGGCTAGCTAACACCGGGGAGCTGTTTTTT. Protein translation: CASSIGWLANTGELFF.